A few counts support the clone carrying this TCR beta chain. As yet, its antigen is unknown. The data are from a study of CD8 T cells in ankylosing spondylitis. Study outcomes and limitations: Reported data indicate significant enrichment of disease-linked clones within matched ankylosing spondylitis synovial fluid. One TCR beta motif, made up of about 8 highly homologous variants, appeared characteristic of ankylosing spondylitis blood. In reactive arthritis synovial fluid and blood, some motif variants had been reported before.

With V trimmed by 1 base and J by 3 bases, 15 bases remained unmatched. This CDR3 is built from 18 residues. Germline V gene sequence: CDR1 SGHVS, CDR2 FQNEAQ. 5'-RACE, quantitative and with molecular barcodes, yielded the TCR beta libraries. TCRdb used MiXCR to reprocess the 5' RACE reads, holding one entry per CDR3 protein. The sample shows about 250,000 distinct CDR3 sequences, 18% of them seen only once. This TCR was sampled from a male donor with ankylosing spondylitis or in good health (not recorded which). V is TRBV7-8 and J is TRBJ2-7; 7 positions match TRBD2. Sequencing was performed on blood, either unsorted or a sorted T cell fraction (not recorded which). The chain's CDR3 is CASSLVEIGLDFDYEQYF. In DNA, the CDR3 is TGTGCCAGCAGCTTAGTCGAGATTGGACTAGACTTCGACTACGAGCAGTACTTC.